In this sample, the clone carrying this T cell receptor (beta chain) turned up many times. Its antigen is unknown. These data are taken from a study of neurological immune-mediated disorders. Study conclusions and caveats: TCR clonal expansion peaked in HTLV-1-associated myelopathy patients and was lowest in multiple sclerosis patients. CDR3 amino acid sequences of expanded clones were not shared across subjects, a result suggesting private repertoires in all groups.

CDR3 length equals 14 residues. Germline trimming cut 4 bases from V and 2 bases from J; bases unmatched to any gene: 5. CDR1 is MNHEY and CDR2 is SVGAGI in the germline V gene. The time point: longitudinal time-point 2. With 10-nucleotide random UMIs included, cDNA was synthesized by 5'RACE. One entry per CDR3 protein results from TCRdb running MiXCR on the 5' RACE reads. Among roughly 60,000 distinct CDR3 sequences listed, nearly 10% were seen once. This chain joins TRBV6-5 and TRBJ2-7, with TRBD1 matching 7 bases. The material sequenced was PBMCs. The sequence derives from a man aged 30-40 years in good health. CDR3 amino acids: CASSSVDRTYEQYF. DNA of the CDR3: TGTGCCAGCAGTTCCGTGGACAGGACCTACGAGCAGTACTTC.